These T cell receptor beta chains were read from a single sample in a study of blood T cell repertoires in COVID-19. The method was immunoSEQ multiplex PCR; TCRdb's version includes in-frame clones alone and lacks a portion of them. The sample lists nearly 95,000 clones, about 74% occurring once. The sequencing sample was made of peripheral blood. All receptors derive from a man between 65 and 85 years old with COVID-19, enrolled during active disease. Both conserved end residues are part of each CDR3. Fields, in order: CDR3 protein, CDR3 DNA, clone size, J gene, D gene, V gene. A D gene is named only where the DNA matches it firmly. Part of the rows lack a size; the others show once, few, many or a class for expanded clones.

CDR3 protein: CASSLGQGNGSPLHF
CDR3 DNA: TGTGCCAGCAGCTTGGGGCAGGGGAATGGATCACCCCTCCACTTT
clone size: .
J gene: TRBJ1-6
D gene: .
V gene: TRBV7-3

CDR3 protein: CASSKSPTSGAYEQYF
CDR3 DNA: TGTGCCAGCAGCAAAAGTCCGACTAGCGGGGCCTACGAGCAGTACTTC
clone size: .
J gene: TRBJ2-7
D gene: TRBD2
V gene: TRBV7-9

CDR3 protein: CASNQPDGKSYNEQFF
CDR3 DNA: TGTGCCAGCAACCAACCTGACGGGAAATCCTACAATGAGCAGTTCTTC
clone size: many
J gene: TRBJ2-1
D gene: .
V gene: TRBV28

CDR3 protein: CASSSGTGHGYTF
CDR3 DNA: TGTGCCAGCAGTTCCGGGACAGGGCATGGCTACACCTTC
clone size: .
J gene: TRBJ1-2
D gene: TRBD1
V gene: TRBV6-6

CDR3 protein: CASSLGTGGYEQYF
CDR3 DNA: TGCGCCAGCAGCCTCGGGACAGGGGGATATGAGCAGTACTTC
clone size: .
J gene: TRBJ2-7
D gene: TRBD1
V gene: TRBV5-1

CDR3 protein: CASSTYRAPLSTDTQYF
CDR3 DNA: TGTGCCAGCAGTACCTACAGGGCCCCACTCTCCACAGATACGCAGTATTTT
clone size: .
J gene: TRBJ2-3
D gene: .
V gene: TRBV6-2/TRBV6-3

CDR3 protein: CASRTGVNEQFF
CDR3 DNA: TGTGCCAGCAGAACAGGGGTGAATGAGCAGTTCTTC
clone size: .
J gene: TRBJ2-1
D gene: TRBD1
V gene: TRBV6-5

CDR3 protein: CASSWGLAGAGLEGWETQYF
CDR3 DNA: TGCGCCAGCAGTTGGGGACTAGCGGGAGCTGGGCTGGAGGGATGGGAGACCCAGTACTTC
clone size: .
J gene: TRBJ2-5
D gene: TRBD2
V gene: TRBV23-1

CDR3 protein: CATSDFPTYHEQFF
CDR3 DNA: TGTGCCACCAGTGATTTCCCCACATACCATGAGCAGTTCTTC
clone size: .
J gene: TRBJ2-1
D gene: .
V gene: TRBV24-1

CDR3 protein: CASSQSVVGTEYYEQYF
CDR3 DNA: TGTGCCAGCAGCCAATCCGTGGTTGGGACAGAGTACTACGAGCAGTACTTC
clone size: .
J gene: TRBJ2-7
D gene: TRBD1
V gene: TRBV4-2

CDR3 protein: CASSLVGGGTISPLHF
CDR3 DNA: TGTGCCAGCAGCTTAGTGGGGGGGGGCACCATTTCACCCCTCCACTTT
clone size: .
J gene: TRBJ1-6
D gene: .
V gene: TRBV7-2

CDR3 protein: CASSLAFGSSYEQYF
CDR3 DNA: TGTGCCAGCAGCTTGGCTTTCGGGAGCTCCTACGAGCAGTACTTC
clone size: once
J gene: TRBJ2-7
D gene: .
V gene: TRBV5-5

CDR3 protein: CASNRNLGTPELFF
CDR3 DNA: TGTGCCAGCAACCGTAATTTGGGCACTCCGGAGCTGTTTTTT
clone size: few
J gene: TRBJ2-2
D gene: .
V gene: TRBV14

CDR3 protein: CASSLVGGGENEQYF
CDR3 DNA: TGTGCCAGCAGCCTCGTGGGGGGAGGGGAGAACGAGCAGTACTTC
clone size: .
J gene: TRBJ2-7
D gene: TRBD2
V gene: TRBV7-2

CDR3 protein: CALQPGSYNEQFF
CDR3 DNA: TGTGCCCTTCAACCAGGCTCCTACAATGAGCAGTTCTTC
clone size: once
J gene: TRBJ2-1
D gene: .
V gene: TRBV2

CDR3 protein: CASSVMAGEKETQYF
CDR3 DNA: TGTGCCAGCAGCGTAATGGCGGGGGAAAAAGAGACCCAGTACTTC
clone size: .
J gene: TRBJ2-5
D gene: TRBD2
V gene: TRBV9

CDR3 protein: CASSDGGQSPLHF
CDR3 DNA: TGTGCCAGCAGTGACGGGGGGCAATCACCCCTCCACTTT
clone size: .
J gene: TRBJ1-6
D gene: .
V gene: TRBV6-1

CDR3 protein: CASSFVSGEYSNQPQHF
CDR3 DNA: TGTGCCAGCAGTTTTGTGTCAGGGGAGTATAGCAATCAGCCCCAGCATTTT
clone size: .
J gene: TRBJ1-5
D gene: .
V gene: TRBV28

CDR3 protein: CASSLVGYRQNLYEQYF
CDR3 DNA: TGTGCCAGCAGCTTAGTCGGTTACAGGCAGAACCTCTACGAGCAGTACTTC
clone size: .
J gene: TRBJ2-7
D gene: .
V gene: TRBV7-9

CDR3 protein: CASSEGTSGSYEQYF
CDR3 DNA: TGTGCCAGCAGTGAAGGGACTAGCGGGAGTTACGAGCAGTACTTC
clone size: few
J gene: TRBJ2-7
D gene: TRBD2
V gene: TRBV6-1

CDR3 protein: CASSWGGVSNEQFF
CDR3 DNA: TGTGCCAGCAGTTGGGGCGGGGTAAGCAATGAGCAGTTCTTC
clone size: .
J gene: TRBJ2-1
D gene: .
V gene: TRBV27

CDR3 protein: CASSFQVPYEQYF
CDR3 DNA: TGCGCCAGCAGCTTCCAGGTGCCCTACGAGCAGTACTTC
clone size: .
J gene: TRBJ2-7
D gene: .
V gene: TRBV5-1

CDR3 protein: CASSFQGAYEQYF
CDR3 DNA: TGTGCCAGCAGTTTCCAGGGGGCGTACGAGCAGTACTTC
clone size: .
J gene: TRBJ2-7
D gene: TRBD1
V gene: TRBV27

CDR3 protein: CASSLADRGLNTEAFF
CDR3 DNA: TGTGCCAGCAGCTTAGCGGACAGGGGGCTGAACACTGAAGCTTTCTTT
clone size: .
J gene: TRBJ1-1
D gene: TRBD1
V gene: TRBV11-1